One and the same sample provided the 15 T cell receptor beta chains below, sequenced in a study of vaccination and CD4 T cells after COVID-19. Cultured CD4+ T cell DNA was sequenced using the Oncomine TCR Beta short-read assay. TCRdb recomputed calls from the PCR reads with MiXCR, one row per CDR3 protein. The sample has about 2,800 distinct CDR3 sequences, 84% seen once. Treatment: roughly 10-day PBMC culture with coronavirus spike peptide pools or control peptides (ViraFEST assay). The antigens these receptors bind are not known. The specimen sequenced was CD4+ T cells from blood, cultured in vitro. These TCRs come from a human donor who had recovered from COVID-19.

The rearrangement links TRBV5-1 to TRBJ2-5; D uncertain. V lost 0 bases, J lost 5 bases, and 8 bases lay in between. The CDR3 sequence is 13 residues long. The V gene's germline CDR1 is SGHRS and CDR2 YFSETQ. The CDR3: CASSLDAWETQYF. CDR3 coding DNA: TGCGCCAGCAGCTTGGACGCGTGGGAGACCCAGTACTTC.

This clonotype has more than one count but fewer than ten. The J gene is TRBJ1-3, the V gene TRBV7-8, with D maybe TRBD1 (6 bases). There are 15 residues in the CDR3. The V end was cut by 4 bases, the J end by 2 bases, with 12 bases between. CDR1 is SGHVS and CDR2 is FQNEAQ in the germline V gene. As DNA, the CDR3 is TGTGCCAGCAGCTCACAGGGTCTTGCTGGAAACACCATATATTTT. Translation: CASSSQGLAGNTIYF.

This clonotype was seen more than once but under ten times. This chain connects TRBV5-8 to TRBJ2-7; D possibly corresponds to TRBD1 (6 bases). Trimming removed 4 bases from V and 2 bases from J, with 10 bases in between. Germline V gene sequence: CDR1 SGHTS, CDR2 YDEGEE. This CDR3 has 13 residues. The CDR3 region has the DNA TGTGCCAGCAGCCGAACAGGGCCCTACGAGCAGTACTTC. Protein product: CASSRTGPYEQYF.

The CDR3 sequence: CASVVAALKRDTQYF. The CDR3 nucleotides are TGTGCCAGCGTGGTAGCGGCCCTCAAGCGAGATACGCAGTATTTT. V and J are TRBV2 and TRBJ2-3; TRBD2 might be the D (6 bases). In germline, CDR1 is SNHLY, CDR2 FYNNEI. Between the trimmed V and J ends, which lost 8 bases and 5 bases, there was a span of 20 bases. The CDR3 is 15 residues long.

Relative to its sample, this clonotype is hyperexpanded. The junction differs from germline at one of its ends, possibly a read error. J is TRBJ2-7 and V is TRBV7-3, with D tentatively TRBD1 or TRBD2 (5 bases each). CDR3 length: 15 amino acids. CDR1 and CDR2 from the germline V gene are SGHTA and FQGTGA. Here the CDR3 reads CASSSTGPNSNEQYF. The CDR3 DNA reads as TGTGCCAGCAGCTCGACGGGGCCCAACTCCAACGAGCAGTACTTC.

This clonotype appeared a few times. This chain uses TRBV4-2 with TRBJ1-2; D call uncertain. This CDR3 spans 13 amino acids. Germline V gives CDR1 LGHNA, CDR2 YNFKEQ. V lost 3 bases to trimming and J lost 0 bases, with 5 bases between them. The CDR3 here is CASSQGTNYGYTF. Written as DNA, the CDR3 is TGTGCCAGCAGCCAGGGGACTAACTATGGCTACACCTTC.

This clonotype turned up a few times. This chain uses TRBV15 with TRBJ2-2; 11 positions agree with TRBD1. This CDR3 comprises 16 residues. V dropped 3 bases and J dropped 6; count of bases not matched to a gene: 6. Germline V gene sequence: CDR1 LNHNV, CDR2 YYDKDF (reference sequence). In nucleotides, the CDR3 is TGTGCCACCAGCAGGGCGGGACAGGGGGGAGCCGGGGAGCTGTTTTTT. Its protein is CATSRAGQGGAGELFF.

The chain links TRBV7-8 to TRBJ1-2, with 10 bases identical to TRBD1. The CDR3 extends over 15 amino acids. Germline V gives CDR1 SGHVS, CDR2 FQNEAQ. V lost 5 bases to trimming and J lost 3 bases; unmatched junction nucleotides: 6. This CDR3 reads CASSRSGTGDYGYTF. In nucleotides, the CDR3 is TGTGCCAGCAGCAGATCCGGGACAGGGGACTATGGCTACACCTTC.

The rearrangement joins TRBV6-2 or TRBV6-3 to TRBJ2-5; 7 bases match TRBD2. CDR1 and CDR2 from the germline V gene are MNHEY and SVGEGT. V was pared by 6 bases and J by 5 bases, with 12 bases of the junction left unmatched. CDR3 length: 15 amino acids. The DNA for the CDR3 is TGTGCCAGCAGCTCCTCCGGGACTACGAGGGAGACCCAGTACTTC. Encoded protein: CASSSSGTTRETQYF.

Here the CDR3 reads CASSLVVAERRYGYTF. The CDR3 coding sequence is TGTGCCAGCAGCTTAGTAGTGGCTGAAAGGCGCTATGGCTACACCTTC. The chain carries TRBV7-9 and TRBJ1-2; D not certain. CDR3 length: 16 amino acids. Looked up from germline, CDR1 is SEHNR and CDR2 is FQNEAQ (reference sequence). V was pared by 1 base and J by 4 bases, with 16 bases between.

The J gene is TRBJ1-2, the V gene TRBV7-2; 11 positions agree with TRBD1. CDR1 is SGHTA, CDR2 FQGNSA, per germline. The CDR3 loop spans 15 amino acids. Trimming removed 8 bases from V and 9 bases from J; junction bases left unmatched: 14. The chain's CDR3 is CASRATRDRGNRYTF. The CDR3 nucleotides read TGTGCCAGCCGCGCCACCCGGGACAGGGGGAATCGCTACACCTTC. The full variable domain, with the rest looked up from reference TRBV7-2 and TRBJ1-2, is GAGVSQSPSNKVTEKGKDVELRCDPISGHTALYWYRQSLGQGLEFLIYFQGNSAPDKSGLPSDRFSAERTGGSVSTLTIQRTQQEDSAVYLCASRATRDRGNRYTFGSGTRLTVV.

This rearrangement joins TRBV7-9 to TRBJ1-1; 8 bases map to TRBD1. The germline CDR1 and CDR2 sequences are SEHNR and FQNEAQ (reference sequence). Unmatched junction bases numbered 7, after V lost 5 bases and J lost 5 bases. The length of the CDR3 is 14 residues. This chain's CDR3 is CASSPQGGGTEAFF. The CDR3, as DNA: TGTGCCAGCAGCCCACAGGGGGGCGGGACTGAAGCTTTCTTT.

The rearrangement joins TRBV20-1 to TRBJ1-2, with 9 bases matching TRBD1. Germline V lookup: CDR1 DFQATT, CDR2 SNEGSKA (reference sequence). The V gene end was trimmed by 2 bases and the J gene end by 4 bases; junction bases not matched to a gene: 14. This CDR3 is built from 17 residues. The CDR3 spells CSARSLLLGQGIYGYTF. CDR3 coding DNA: TGCAGTGCTAGATCCCTTTTATTGGGACAGGGTATCTATGGCTACACCTTC.

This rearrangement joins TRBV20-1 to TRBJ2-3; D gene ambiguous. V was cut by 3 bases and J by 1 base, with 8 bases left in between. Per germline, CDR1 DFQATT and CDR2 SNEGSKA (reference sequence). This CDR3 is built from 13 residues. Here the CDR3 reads CSASLMGTDTQYF. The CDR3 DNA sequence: TGCAGTGCTAGTTTAATGGGCACAGATACGCAGTATTTT.

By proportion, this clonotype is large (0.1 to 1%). The chain's CDR3 is CASGGREGTYEQYF. The DNA for the CDR3 is TGTGCCAGCGGAGGTAGGGAAGGGACCTACGAGCAGTACTTC. This sequence joins TRBV7-8 and TRBJ2-7; D may be TRBD2 (5 bases). CDR3 length: 14 amino acids. V was trimmed by 8 bases and J by 2 bases, leaving 16 bases between them. The germline V gene encodes CDR1 SGHVS and CDR2 FQNEAQ.